This section outlines one T cell receptor beta chain sequence together with its context. Its antigen is still unknown. The data stem from a study of T cell responses to AZD1222 COVID-19 vaccine. Study results and limitations: There were vaccine-associated CD4 TCRs across spike, dominant at 160-218 and 743-854. Donors were largely white British and mainly female; clonal diversity was possibly underestimated.

TCRdb's table, derived via immunoSEQ multiplex PCR, lists solely in-frame clones and lacks some. The data hold about 150,000 clones, with roughly nine tenths observed a single time. V lost 1 base to trimming and J lost 2 bases, with 15 bases between them. The germline gives CDR1 SEHNR, CDR2 FQNEAQ (reference sequence). The CDR3 covers 16 residues. Here the sequenced sample was peripheral blood, taken on day 0 of AZD1222 vaccination. V gene TRBV7-9 combines with J gene TRBJ2-7, with D possibly TRBD2 on 5 matching bases. This clonotype was obtained from an adult in good health. CDR3 sequence (DNA): TGTGCCAGCAGCTTAGGATTTCCTAGCACCCCCTACGAGCAGTACTTC. Amino acid sequence: CASSLGFPSTPYEQYF. Drawing the rest from reference TRBV7-9 and TRBJ2-7, the complete variable domain is DTGVSQNPRHKITKRGQNVTFRCDPISEHNRLYWYRQTLGQGPEFLTYFQNEAQLEKSRLLSDRFSAERPKGSFSTLEIQRTEQGDSAMYLCASSLGFPSTPYEQYFGPGTRLTVT.